This entry is about one TCR beta chain. Residents of 24 US areas, aged about 18 to 95 years, made up the participants. Assignment of participants to cohorts was predicated upon participant-reported clinical history. This specimen belongs to a study of blood T cell repertoires in COVID-19. Study overall: Researchers got acute and convalescent COVID-19 samples from the United States, Italy and Spain. Nucleic acid was either cDNA or gDNA, and it came from T cells, B-cell-depleted T cells, or PBMCs.

The repertoire was sequenced with immunoSEQ multiplex PCR; TCRdb's copy has only in-frame clones and lacks some. This table has 150,000 to 200,000 clones, around 91% appearing once. There are 15 residues in the CDR3. Germline V gives CDR1 MGHRA, CDR2 YSYEKL. V was shortened by 1 base and J by 4 bases, with 13 bases between the two germline ends. The source of this sequence is a woman younger than 35 who had recovered from COVID-19. The chain combines TRBV4-1 with TRBJ1-2; D may be TRBD1 (6 bases). The sequencing input was PBMCs or T cells enriched from blood (not recorded which). The CDR3 sequence: CASSQGWDIIYGYTF. DNA of the CDR3: TGCGCCAGCAGCCAAGGCTGGGACATTATCTATGGCTACACCTTC.